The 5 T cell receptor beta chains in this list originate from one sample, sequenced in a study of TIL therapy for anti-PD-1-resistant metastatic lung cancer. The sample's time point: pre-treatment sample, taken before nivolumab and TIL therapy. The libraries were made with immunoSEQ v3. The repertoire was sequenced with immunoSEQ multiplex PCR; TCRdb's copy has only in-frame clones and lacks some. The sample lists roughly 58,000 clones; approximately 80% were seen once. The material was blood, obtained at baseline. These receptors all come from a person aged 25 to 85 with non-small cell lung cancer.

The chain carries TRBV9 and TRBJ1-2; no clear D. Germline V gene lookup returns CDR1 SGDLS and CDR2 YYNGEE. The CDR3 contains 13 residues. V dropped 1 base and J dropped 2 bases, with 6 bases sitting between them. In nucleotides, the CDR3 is TGTGCCAGCAGCGTACAAGAGAACTATGGCTACACCTTC. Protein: CASSVQENYGYTF. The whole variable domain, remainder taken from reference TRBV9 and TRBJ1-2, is DSGVTQTPKHLITATGQRVTLRCSPRSGDLSVYWYQQSLDQGLQFLIQYYNGEERAKGNILERFSAQQFPDLHSELNLSSLELGDSALYFCASSVQENYGYTFGSGTRLTVV.

CDR3: CASRNEAGTSGIVTDTQYF. CDR3 sequence (DNA): TGTGCCAGCAGGAATGAAGCCGGGACTAGCGGGATAGTCACAGATACGCAGTATTTT. The chain carries TRBV28 and TRBJ2-3; 13 bases are a match to TRBD2. Germline CDR1 and CDR2: MDHEN and SYDVKM. The J segment lost 2 bases and the V segment lost 6 bases, leaving 14 bases of the junction unmatched. This CDR3 has 19 residues.

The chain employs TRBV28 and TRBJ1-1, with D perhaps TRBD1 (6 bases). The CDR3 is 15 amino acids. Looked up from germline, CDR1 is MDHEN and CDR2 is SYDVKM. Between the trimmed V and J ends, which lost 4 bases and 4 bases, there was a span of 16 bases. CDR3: CASSSLLQGGTEAFF. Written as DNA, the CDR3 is TGTGCCAGCAGTTCGTTACTACAGGGCGGCACTGAAGCTTTCTTT.

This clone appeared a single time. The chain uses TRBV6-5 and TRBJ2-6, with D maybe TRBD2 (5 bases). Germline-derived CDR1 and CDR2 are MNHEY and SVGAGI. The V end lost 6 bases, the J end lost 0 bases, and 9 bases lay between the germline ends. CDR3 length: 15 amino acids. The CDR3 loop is CASRRVLSGANVLTF. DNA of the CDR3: TGTGCCAGCAGGAGGGTTCTCTCTGGGGCCAACGTCCTGACTTTC.

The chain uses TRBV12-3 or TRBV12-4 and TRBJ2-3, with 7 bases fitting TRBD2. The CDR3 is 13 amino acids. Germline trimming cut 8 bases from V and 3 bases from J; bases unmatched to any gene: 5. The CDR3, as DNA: TGTGCCAGCCTCGGGACTATGACAGATACGCAGTATTTT. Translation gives CASLGTMTDTQYF.